This T cell receptor beta chain emerged from a study of siplizumab effects on memory and regulatory T cells. Notes on the study in general: Unstimulated subsets accounted for the mapping of only a minor share of the clones that were alloreactive. Unstimulated naive T cells seemed to show more diversity than memory cells did, and they also seemed to be among the major contributors to the alloresponse. On average, nearly 70% of mappable alloreactive CD4+ clones were Treg-derived under siplizumab, against about 29% in controls.

Profiling relied on immunoSEQ multiplex PCR, and the TCRdb table lists in-frame clones only, not all of them. The sample holds tens of thousands of clones, over 70% seen once. The CDR3 has 13 amino acids. V was cut by 3 bases and J by 5 bases, with 10 bases left in between. Per germline, CDR1 GTSNPN and CDR2 SVGIG (reference sequence). For this clone: Its target is unknown.

The clonotype originates from a human donor in good health. Material for sequencing was Tregs sorted from blood. This chain links TRBV30 with TRBJ2-2; D is undetermined. Written as DNA, the CDR3 is TGTGCCTGGAGGCCACACGGGACCGGGGAGCTGTTTTTT. Its protein product is CAWRPHGTGELFF.